This T cell receptor (beta chain) was obtained from a study of T-cell reconstitution after alpha-beta-depleted transplantation in children. Germline V gives CDR1 SGHAT, CDR2 FQNNGV. The CDR3 extends over 13 amino acids. Trimming stripped 11 bases from V and 0 bases from J, with 10 bases between. Preparation of the TCRbeta library used unique molecular identifiers. TCRdb re-called the PCR reads with MiXCR, one entry per CDR3 protein. This sample has hundreds of thousands of distinct CDR3 sequences, with approximately 9.8% found just once. This TCR was recovered from a human donor who donated a stem cell graft to a child with SCID. The source material was PBMCs from the stem cell graft donor, sampled from the stem cell graft. V usage is TRBV11-2 and J usage is TRBJ2-2; possible D gene TRBD1, 5 bases. Written as DNA, the CDR3 is TGTGCCTTTCCGGACACGAACACCGGGGAGCTGTTTTTT. Protein: CAFPDTNTGELFF.